The rows below give T cell receptor beta chains drawn from one sample of a study of blood T cell repertoires in COVID-19. Sequencing used immunoSEQ multiplex PCR; TCRdb keeps in-frame clones, though not all of them. The repertoire consists of 45,000 to 60,000 clones, with 80% to 85% occurring once and the leading ten covering roughly 9.3%. Material: peripheral blood. These receptors originate from a man at least 80 years old with COVID-19, enrolled during active disease. CDR3s include the opening cysteine and the closing phenylalanine or tryptophan. A D gene is named only where the DNA matches it firmly. A clone size is listed for some rows: how often the clone was seen (once, few, many), or a class if it is expanded.

V gene: TRBV19; J gene: TRBJ1-1; clone size: once; D gene: TRBD1; CDR3 DNA: TGTGCCAGTAGTAGGACAGGAGAGAACACTGAAGCTTTCTTT; CDR3 protein: CASSRTGENTEAFF
V gene: TRBV2; J gene: TRBJ2-5; clone size: .; D gene: .; CDR3 DNA: TGTGCCAGCAGTGGACAGAGTCAAGAGACCCAGTACTTC; CDR3 protein: CASSGQSQETQYF
V gene: TRBV7-3; J gene: TRBJ1-2; clone size: few; D gene: TRBD1; CDR3 DNA: TGTGCCAGCAGCTTAACGGACAGGGTCTATGGCTACACCTTC; CDR3 protein: CASSLTDRVYGYTF
V gene: TRBV15; J gene: TRBJ2-2; clone size: .; D gene: .; CDR3 DNA: TGTGCCACCACAATAACAGGGCTCGGCGGGGAGCTGTTTTTT; CDR3 protein: CATTITGLGGELFF
V gene: TRBV5-6; J gene: TRBJ1-2; clone size: once; D gene: TRBD1; CDR3 DNA: TGTGCCAGCAGCTTGGCCGGGACAGGCGCCCAGTCCTATGGCTACACCTTC; CDR3 protein: CASSLAGTGAQSYGYTF
V gene: TRBV9; J gene: TRBJ2-2; clone size: .; D gene: .; CDR3 DNA: TGTGCCAGCAGCGTAGCGGCCATACGGGACACCGGGGAGCTGTTTTTT; CDR3 protein: CASSVAAIRDTGELFF
V gene: TRBV10-3; J gene: TRBJ1-2; clone size: .; D gene: TRBD1; CDR3 DNA: TGTGCCACGCACAGGGGGCATTATGGCTACACCTTC; CDR3 protein: CATHRGHYGYTF
V gene: TRBV4-2; J gene: TRBJ1-1; clone size: .; D gene: TRBD1; CDR3 DNA: TGTGCCAGCAGCCATCCCTTGGGACAGGGATCTGAAGCTTTCTTT; CDR3 protein: CASSHPLGQGSEAFF
V gene: TRBV7-2; J gene: TRBJ1-2; clone size: .; D gene: .; CDR3 DNA: TGTGCCAGCAGCCCCATTCGGACAGAAGGCTATGGCTACACCTTC; CDR3 protein: CASSPIRTEGYGYTF
V gene: TRBV28; J gene: TRBJ1-3; clone size: .; D gene: .; CDR3 DNA: TGTGCCAGCACCTCCTTCAGGCCTGGAAACACCATATATTTT; CDR3 protein: CASTSFRPGNTIYF
V gene: TRBV18; J gene: TRBJ2-5; clone size: .; D gene: TRBD2; CDR3 DNA: TGTGCCAGCTCACCCTCGGGCGGGACTAGGGAGACCCAGTACTTC; CDR3 protein: CASSPSGGTRETQYF
V gene: TRBV3-1/TRBV3-2; J gene: TRBJ2-1; clone size: .; D gene: TRBD1; CDR3 DNA: TGTGCCAGCAGCCAAAATGACAGGGAGTCCTACAATGAGCAGTTCTTC; CDR3 protein: CASSQNDRESYNEQFF
V gene: TRBV2; J gene: TRBJ1-1; clone size: .; D gene: .; CDR3 DNA: TGTGCCAGCACGAGAATGACAGGAGTGAACACTGAAGCTTTCTTT; CDR3 protein: CASTRMTGVNTEAFF
V gene: TRBV5-1; J gene: TRBJ1-5; clone size: few; D gene: .; CDR3 DNA: TGCGCCAGCAGCTTTAGGGGAATGGGAAGCAATCAGCCCCAGCATTTT; CDR3 protein: CASSFRGMGSNQPQHF
V gene: TRBV5-1; J gene: TRBJ2-3; clone size: .; D gene: .; CDR3 DNA: TGCGCCAGCAGCTTGTCGCGCGTTTCCCCAGATACGCAGTATTTT; CDR3 protein: CASSLSRVSPDTQYF
V gene: TRBV6-5; J gene: TRBJ2-5; clone size: .; D gene: .; CDR3 DNA: TGTGCCAGCAGTTACAGGGGCAGCGGGGAGACCCAGTACTTC; CDR3 protein: CASSYRGSGETQYF
V gene: TRBV6-5; J gene: TRBJ1-1; clone size: .; D gene: .; CDR3 DNA: TGTGCCAGCAGTCGTAGGGGGAACACTGAAGCTTTCTTT; CDR3 protein: CASSRRGNTEAFF
V gene: TRBV2; J gene: TRBJ2-5; clone size: .; D gene: TRBD1; CDR3 DNA: TGTGCCAGCAGATGGACAGGGGGCGAAGAGACCCAGTACTTC; CDR3 protein: CASRWTGGEETQYF
V gene: TRBV19; J gene: TRBJ2-1; clone size: .; D gene: TRBD1; CDR3 DNA: TGTGCCAGTAGTATTTGGGGCGTCGCAGGGACAGGATTAAACAATGAGCAGTTCTTC; CDR3 protein: CASSIWGVAGTGLNNEQFF
V gene: TRBV19; J gene: TRBJ2-7; clone size: .; D gene: TRBD1; CDR3 DNA: TGTGCCAGTAGTACCCGGACAGGGAGGGAGCAGTACTTC; CDR3 protein: CASSTRTGREQYF
V gene: TRBV2; J gene: TRBJ2-7; clone size: .; D gene: TRBD1; CDR3 DNA: TGTGCCAGCATGAGGGACAGGCAGAGCTCCTACGAGCAGTACTTC; CDR3 protein: CASMRDRQSSYEQYF
V gene: TRBV7-8; J gene: TRBJ1-5; clone size: .; D gene: .; CDR3 DNA: TGTGCCAGCAGCTCGCGCCGTGCCCTGGACAGCTTGTCCTTGCAGCCCCAGCATTTT; CDR3 protein: CASSSRRALDSLSLQPQHF
V gene: TRBV29-1; J gene: TRBJ1-5; clone size: .; D gene: .; CDR3 DNA: TGCAGCGTTGTAGCGGGCAATCAGCCCCAGCATTTT; CDR3 protein: CSVVAGNQPQHF
V gene: TRBV7-9; J gene: TRBJ2-1; clone size: once; D gene: TRBD1; CDR3 DNA: TGTGCCAGCAGCTTAGTGCAGGGGGCCTACAATGAGCAGTTCTTC; CDR3 protein: CASSLVQGAYNEQFF
V gene: TRBV14; J gene: TRBJ2-5; clone size: .; D gene: TRBD2; CDR3 DNA: TGTGCCAGCAGCCAAGACATCATCGGGGGGGAGACCCAGTACTTC; CDR3 protein: CASSQDIIGGETQYF
V gene: TRBV9; J gene: TRBJ2-5; clone size: .; D gene: TRBD1; CDR3 DNA: TGTGCCAGCAGCGTTACCGGGACAGGTCAAGAGACCCAGTACTTC; CDR3 protein: CASSVTGTGQETQYF
V gene: TRBV6-5; J gene: TRBJ1-2; clone size: .; D gene: .; CDR3 DNA: TGTGCCAGCAGTTACAACTTCAGGGGAGACTATGGCTACACCTTC; CDR3 protein: CASSYNFRGDYGYTF
V gene: TRBV12-3/TRBV12-4; J gene: TRBJ2-7; clone size: .; D gene: .; CDR3 DNA: TGTGCCAGCAGTTTAGTCAGGGCTTACGAGCAGTACTTC; CDR3 protein: CASSLVRAYEQYF
V gene: TRBV3-1/TRBV3-2; J gene: TRBJ2-1; clone size: .; D gene: .; CDR3 DNA: TGTGCCAGCAGCCAGGGCAGTAGGATCGATGAGCAGTTCTTC; CDR3 protein: CASSQGSRIDEQFF
V gene: TRBV3-1/TRBV3-2; J gene: TRBJ1-1; clone size: .; D gene: TRBD1; CDR3 DNA: TGTGCCAGCAGCCAAAACACAGGGGGCCTGGGGGCTGAAGCTTTCTTT; CDR3 protein: CASSQNTGGLGAEAFF
V gene: TRBV3-1/TRBV3-2; J gene: TRBJ2-2; clone size: .; D gene: TRBD2; CDR3 DNA: TGTGCCAGCAGCCAGCGACTAGCGGGTCGACTAAACACCGGGGAGCTGTTTTTT; CDR3 protein: CASSQRLAGRLNTGELFF
V gene: TRBV7-2; J gene: TRBJ2-1; clone size: .; D gene: .; CDR3 DNA: TGTGCCAGCAGCTTTTTCACGACGGGAAATGAGCAGTTCTTC; CDR3 protein: CASSFFTTGNEQFF
V gene: TRBV28; J gene: TRBJ1-2; clone size: .; D gene: .; CDR3 DNA: TGTGCCAGCAGAGGGACAACTGACTATGGCTACACCTTC; CDR3 protein: CASRGTTDYGYTF
V gene: TRBV10-3; J gene: TRBJ1-3; clone size: .; D gene: TRBD1; CDR3 DNA: TGTGCCATCAGTGGACAGGACAGGGGCGGAAACACCATATATTTT; CDR3 protein: CAISGQDRGGNTIYF
V gene: TRBV2; J gene: TRBJ1-5; clone size: .; D gene: .; CDR3 DNA: TGTGCCAGCAGGCGGGGGGGTTATAGCAATCAGCCCCAGCATTTT; CDR3 protein: CASRRGGYSNQPQHF
V gene: TRBV2; J gene: TRBJ1-6; clone size: few; D gene: .; CDR3 DNA: TGTGCCAGCAGTGGAGAGTCGATCTATAATTCACCCCTCCACTTT; CDR3 protein: CASSGESIYNSPLHF
V gene: TRBV28; J gene: TRBJ2-6; clone size: .; D gene: .; CDR3 DNA: TGTGCCAGCAGTTCACACAGGGTGTCTGGGGCCAACGTCCTGACTTTC; CDR3 protein: CASSSHRVSGANVLTF
V gene: TRBV9; J gene: TRBJ1-2; clone size: .; D gene: .; CDR3 DNA: TGTGCCAGCAGCGTAGGAGGGCTACAAGGCTACACCTTC; CDR3 protein: CASSVGGLQGYTF
V gene: TRBV9; J gene: TRBJ2-5; clone size: .; D gene: .; CDR3 DNA: TGTGCCAGCAGCGTCTTCAGCGGACTTCAAGAGACCCAGTACTTC; CDR3 protein: CASSVFSGLQETQYF
V gene: TRBV7-2; J gene: TRBJ2-5; clone size: .; D gene: TRBD2; CDR3 DNA: TGTGCCGTGGGACTAGCGGGGGGGAAGGAGACCCAGTACTTC; CDR3 protein: CAVGLAGGKETQYF
V gene: TRBV19; J gene: TRBJ2-3; clone size: .; D gene: TRBD2; CDR3 DNA: TGTGCCAGTAGTTGGACTAGCGGGGGCCGCACAGATACGCAGTATTTT; CDR3 protein: CASSWTSGGRTDTQYF
V gene: TRBV27; J gene: TRBJ2-3; clone size: once; D gene: TRBD2; CDR3 DNA: TGTGCCAGCAGTAGCGGGGAGAGCACAGATACGCAGTATTTT; CDR3 protein: CASSSGESTDTQYF
V gene: TRBV29-1; J gene: TRBJ2-5; clone size: once; D gene: TRBD1; CDR3 DNA: TGCAGCGGGGGGACAGGGGGCTACGAGACCCAGTACTTC; CDR3 protein: CSGGTGGYETQYF
V gene: TRBV5-4; J gene: TRBJ1-2; clone size: .; D gene: TRBD1; CDR3 DNA: TGTGCCAGCAGAGGGACAGGGGGTAGTGGCTACACCTTC; CDR3 protein: CASRGTGGSGYTF
V gene: TRBV7-2; J gene: TRBJ2-5; clone size: .; D gene: .; CDR3 DNA: TGTGCCAGCAGCTCAAAACTAGCGAGGGGGGGAGAGACCCAGTACTTC; CDR3 protein: CASSSKLARGGETQYF
V gene: TRBV6-2/TRBV6-3; J gene: TRBJ2-3; clone size: .; D gene: .; CDR3 DNA: TGTGCCAGCAGCCTTCAGGGGCCTACGTCAGATACGCAGTATTTT; CDR3 protein: CASSLQGPTSDTQYF
V gene: TRBV5-1; J gene: TRBJ2-5; clone size: .; D gene: TRBD1; CDR3 DNA: TGCGCCAGCAGCTTGGGCCCGGGACAGGGGGAGGAGACCCAGTACTTC; CDR3 protein: CASSLGPGQGEETQYF
V gene: TRBV28; J gene: TRBJ1-1; clone size: .; D gene: TRBD1; CDR3 DNA: TGTGCCAGCAGCTCCCCGGGACAGGCGTACACTGAAGCTTTCTTT; CDR3 protein: CASSSPGQAYTEAFF
V gene: TRBV19; J gene: TRBJ2-1; clone size: .; D gene: TRBD1; CDR3 DNA: TGTGCCAGTAGTATCGGGACAGGGAGGAATGAGCAGTTCTTC; CDR3 protein: CASSIGTGRNEQFF
V gene: TRBV4-2; J gene: TRBJ1-2; clone size: .; D gene: TRBD1; CDR3 DNA: TGTGCCAGCAGCCAAGAGGCCGGACAGGGGTTGATGAGAGGCTACACCTTC; CDR3 protein: CASSQEAGQGLMRGYTF
V gene: TRBV7-7; J gene: TRBJ2-5; clone size: .; D gene: TRBD2; CDR3 DNA: TGTGCCAGCAGCTCCGGGACTAGCGGGATTTTCCAAGAGACCCAGTACTTC; CDR3 protein: CASSSGTSGIFQETQYF
V gene: TRBV3-1/TRBV3-2; J gene: TRBJ1-2; clone size: .; D gene: .; CDR3 DNA: TGTGCCAGCAGCCAAGAATCGTCCCGTTATGGCTACACCTTC; CDR3 protein: CASSQESSRYGYTF
V gene: TRBV12-5; J gene: TRBJ2-1; clone size: .; D gene: TRBD2; CDR3 DNA: TGTGCTAGTGGTAGGGGACTAGCGGACAATGAGCAGTTCTTC; CDR3 protein: CASGRGLADNEQFF
V gene: TRBV10-3; J gene: TRBJ2-7; clone size: few; D gene: TRBD1; CDR3 DNA: TGTGCCATCAGCCCTCGGACAGGGGGCTCCTACGAGCAGTACTTC; CDR3 protein: CAISPRTGGSYEQYF
V gene: TRBV7-2; J gene: TRBJ2-1; clone size: .; D gene: TRBD2; CDR3 DNA: TGTGCCAGCAGCTTAGGAGGTAGCGGGAACAATGAGCAGTTCTTC; CDR3 protein: CASSLGGSGNNEQFF